Presented here are 10 T cell receptor beta chains from one specimen sequenced in a study of T-cell memory formation after mild COVID-19. One entry per CDR3 protein, called by TCRdb with MiXCR from the 5' RACE reads. The profile shows approximately 260,000 distinct CDR3 sequences, around 17% of them singletons. The sequenced sample consisted of PBMCs or a T cell subset sorted from them (not recorded which). These receptors all stem from a man aged 18 to 35 who had mild COVID-19 (a few samples of this study predate the infection). Cell type and time point are not known.

The chain couples TRBV6-6 to TRBJ2-5; no clear D gene. V shed 5 bases and J shed 5 bases, with 9 bases lying between them. CDR1 and CDR2 from the germline V gene are MNHNY and SVGAGI (reference sequence). This CDR3 spans 12 amino acids. CDR3 in amino acids: CASSPLGETQYF. In nucleotides, the CDR3 is TGTGCCAGCAGTCCGCTCGGGGAGACCCAGTACTTC.

This clonotype was seen a handful of times. This chain uses TRBV15 with TRBJ1-5, with 7 nucleotides matching TRBD1. Germline lookup yields CDR1 LNHNV and CDR2 YYDKDF (reference sequence). This CDR3 spans 15 amino acids. Losses at the gene ends were 3 bases for V and 6 bases for J; bases not matched to a gene: 8. CDR3: CATSSPGQYGQPQHF. Here the CDR3 DNA reads TGTGCCACCAGCAGCCCGGGACAGTATGGTCAGCCCCAGCATTTT.

In its sample, this clonotype was seen many times. The chain employs TRBV6-5 and TRBJ2-2; maybe TRBD2 (6 bases). Germline lookup yields CDR1 MNHEY and CDR2 SVGAGI. Deletions cut 6 bases from V and 5 bases from J, with 13 bases between. The CDR3 extends over 14 amino acids. CDR3 in DNA: TGTGCCAGCAGCCCCAAGCGGGCGACCGGGGAGCTGTTTTTT. This sequence encodes CASSPKRATGELFF.

This clonotype showed up just a few times. The CDR3 region has the DNA TGTGCCAGCAGCCCCGGACACCCTAGCACAGATACGCAGTATTTT. Translating gives CASSPGHPSTDTQYF. The gene calls are TRBV7-9 and TRBJ2-3, with D possibly matching TRBD1 (5 bases). CDR1 and CDR2 from the germline V gene are SEHNR and FQNEAQ (reference sequence). There are 15 residues in the CDR3. The ends were cut back, 5 bases at V and 0 bases at J, with 12 bases in the middle.

The chain uses TRBV5-1 and TRBJ2-5; TRBD2 might be the D (6 bases). The V gene's germline CDR1 is SGHRS and CDR2 YFSETQ. This CDR3 contains 13 residues. Trimming left V 2 bases short and J 5 bases short, with 10 bases between. This CDR3 is CASSFLGGETQYF. The CDR3 nucleotides are TGCGCCAGCAGCTTTCTCGGAGGGGAGACCCAGTACTTC.

This clonotype showed up just a few times. J is TRBJ1-2 and V is TRBV5-1, with D maybe TRBD1 (5 bases). The V gene's germline CDR1 is SGHRS and CDR2 YFSETQ. The CDR3 runs 14 residues. V lost 4 bases and J 7 bases, leaving 17 bases between the germline ends. Written as DNA, the CDR3 is TGCGCCAGCAGCCAAACTGGGGGGAGAGGTGGCTACACCTTC. It yields the protein CASSQTGGRGGYTF.

The chain carries TRBV5-1 and TRBJ2-7, with unresolved D. The CDR3 loop spans 13 amino acids. V was shortened by 0 bases and J by 6 bases, with 10 bases between the two germline ends. Germline V gene sequence: CDR1 SGHRS, CDR2 YFSETQ. The CDR3 DNA reads as TGCGCCAGCAGCTTGGCTGCTGTGGGCGAGCAGTACTTC. Translated: CASSLAAVGEQYF.

The CDR3 DNA sequence: TGTGCCAGCAGCCACCTACAGGGTCTCGATGGCTACACCTTC. Translating it yields CASSHLQGLDGYTF. The gene calls are TRBV3-1 and TRBJ1-2, with D maybe TRBD1 (6 bases). V shed 3 bases and J shed 6 bases, with 14 bases lying between them. This CDR3 contains 14 residues. Germline lookup yields CDR1 LGHDT and CDR2 YNNKEL (reference sequence).

The CDR3 is CSVVRGGTSKNIQYF. The DNA for the CDR3 is TGCAGCGTTGTCCGGGGGGGGACCTCCAAAAACATTCAGTACTTC. The chain recombines TRBV29-1 with TRBJ2-4; 8 bases align to TRBD2. Germline V gives CDR1 SQVTM, CDR2 ANQGSEA. V was pared by 4 bases and J by 2 bases, with 7 bases of the junction left unmatched. The CDR3 consists of 15 residues.

The rearrangement uses TRBV6-2 or TRBV6-3 and TRBJ2-5, with 10 bases identical to TRBD2. With 6 bases clipped from V and 3 bases from J, the junction kept 7 bases outside the gene matches. The CDR3 extends over 15 amino acids. Per germline, CDR1 MNHEY and CDR2 SVGEGT. CDR3 loop: CASSGSLAGEETQYF. CDR3 in DNA: TGTGCCAGCAGCGGCTCTCTAGCGGGGGAAGAGACCCAGTACTTC.